These 20 T cell receptor beta chains were sequenced from one sample in a study of cytomegalovirus exposure and HLA in healthy donors. It was with 60 Vbeta and 13 Jbeta primers that the PCR ran. Assay: immunoSEQ multiplex PCR; the TCRdb copy retains only in-frame clones and omits some. The sample has 150,000 to 200,000 clones; just over 75% are singletons. The sample consisted of PBMCs. The receptors derive from a woman between 25 and 40 years old in good health and CMV-seropositive.

A few counts support this clone. The chain has TRBV4-3 and TRBJ1-1; 7 positions agree with TRBD1. The V gene end was trimmed by 7 bases and the J gene end by 6 bases; junction bases not matched to a gene: 8. The germline V gene encodes CDR1 LGHNA and CDR2 YSLEER. This CDR3 has 13 residues. The CDR3 DNA is TGCGCCAGCACCACAGACGACAGGGCTGAAGCTTTCTTT. Translated: CASTTDDRAEAFF.

The rearrangement joins TRBV30 to TRBJ1-2; D is uncertain. Germline V CDR1 and CDR2: GTSNPN, SVGIG (reference sequence). CDR3 length equals 13 residues. Trimming stripped 0 bases from V and 2 bases from J, with 7 bases between. CDR3 in amino acids: CAWSVARNYGYTF. The CDR3 DNA sequence: TGTGCCTGGAGTGTAGCGCGAAACTATGGCTACACCTTC.

The chain uses TRBV5-1 and TRBJ2-6; D uncertain. Trimming removed 0 bases at V and 0 bases at J, with 7 bases between. The CDR3 has 16 residues. Looked up from germline, CDR1 is SGHRS and CDR2 is YFSETQ. The chain's CDR3 is CASSLAAISGANVLTF. The CDR3 DNA follows: TGCGCCAGCAGCTTGGCCGCGATCTCTGGGGCCAACGTCCTGACTTTC. The full variable domain, its missing parts supplied by reference TRBV5-1 and TRBJ2-6, is KAGVTQTPRYLIKTRGQQVTLSCSPISGHRSVSWYQQTPGQGLQFLFEYFSETQRNKGNFPGRFSGRQFSNSRSEMNVSTLELGDSALYLCASSLAAISGANVLTFGAGSRLTVL.

This clone was observed a handful of times. The chain joins TRBV29-1 to TRBJ2-3; TRBD2 might be the D (7 bases). The CDR3 spans 16 residues. Germline V gene sequence: CDR1 SQVTM, CDR2 ANQGSEA. The V gene lost 7 bases and the J gene lost 1 base, with 21 bases spanning the gap. CDR3 bases: TGCAGCGCTATAGGGGGGCCTAGCGGTCGCACAGATACGCAGTATTTT. This sequence encodes CSAIGGPSGRTDTQYF.

Worth noting for this clone: One end of the junction varies from germline; a read error may be responsible. This rearrangement joins TRBV7-2 to TRBJ1-6; 7 bases are a match to TRBD1. CDR1 SGHTA and CDR2 FQGNSA come from the germline V gene. The CDR3 consists of 17 residues. The CDR3 bases are TGTGCCACCAGCCCCCGGACAGGTTCGGGGGGGAATTCACCCCTCCACTTT. This gives the protein CATSPRTGSGGNSPLHF. Filled out from reference TRBV7-2 and TRBJ1-6, the complete variable domain reads GAGVSQSPSNKVTEKGKDVELRCDPISGHTALYWYRQSLGQGLEFLIYFQGNSAPDKSGLPSDRFSAERTGGSVSTLTIQRTQQEDSAVYLCATSPRTGSGGNSPLHFGNGTRLTVT.

The sample holds a few counts of this clone. The chain carries TRBV5-4 and TRBJ1-3; possible D gene TRBD1, 6 bases. Trimming cost V 0 bases and J 9 bases, with 10 bases left between them. The CDR3 length is 13 residues. CDR1 and CDR2 from the germline V gene are SGHNT and YYREEE (reference sequence). The CDR3 bases are TGTGCCAGCAGCTTGGGGACAGAAACCACCATATATTTT. It translates to CASSLGTETTIYF.

The J gene is TRBJ1-4, the V gene TRBV7-2; TRBD1 is a possible D gene (5 bases). Per the germline V gene, CDR1 is SGHTA and CDR2 is FQGNSA. This CDR3 spans 16 amino acids. V was pared by 6 bases and J by 11 bases, with 25 bases between. CDR3 residues: CASSTHPGGVGGKLFF. The CDR3 nucleotides are TGTGCCAGCAGTACACATCCGGGGGGAGTGGGAGGTAAACTGTTTTTT.

The chain combines TRBV5-5 with TRBJ1-2; D perhaps matches TRBD1 (6 bases). Germline lookup yields CDR1 SGHKS and CDR2 YYEKEE (reference sequence). V was clipped by 5 bases and J by 1 base, with 15 bases between them. This CDR3 comprises 15 residues. The CDR3 DNA sequence: TGTGCCAGCAGTCGAGGGGGACAAAATAACTATGGCTACACCTTC. Its translation is CASSRGGQNNYGYTF.

V is TRBV7-9 and J is TRBJ2-2, with 7 nucleotides matching TRBD1. Germline assignment: CDR1 SEHNR and CDR2 FQNEAQ (reference sequence). The junction had 3 bases not matched to a gene; V was cut back by 6 bases and J by 2 bases. CDR3 length: 14 residues. The CDR3 region is CASRWDSNTGELFF. The CDR3 DNA reads TGTGCCAGCAGATGGGACAGTAACACCGGGGAGCTGTTTTTT. Full variable domain (rest looked up from reference TRBV7-9 and TRBJ2-2): DTGVSQNPRHKITKRGQNVTFRCDPISEHNRLYWYRQTLGQGPEFLTYFQNEAQLEKSRLLSDRFSAERPKGSFSTLEIQRTEQGDSAMYLCASRWDSNTGELFFGEGSRLTVL.

This chain connects TRBV5-1 to TRBJ1-3; 8 positions match TRBD1. Germline values: CDR1 SGHRS, CDR2 YFSETQ. CDR3 length equals 16 residues. After removal of 4 bases from V and 0 bases from J, the junction contained 6 bases not matched to a gene. In DNA form, the CDR3 reads TGCGCCAGCAGCCCGTACGGACAGGGCTCTGGAAACACCATATATTTT. Translation gives CASSPYGQGSGNTIYF.

The CDR3 sequence: CASSLAGGQRGNTIYF. For the CDR3, the DNA is TGCGCCAGCAGCTTGGCCGGGGGGCAGAGAGGAAACACCATATATTTT. V is TRBV5-1 and J is TRBJ1-3; possibly TRBD1 for D (6 bases). The CDR3 loop spans 16 amino acids. Germline assignment: CDR1 SGHRS and CDR2 YFSETQ. V was clipped by 0 bases and J by 4 bases, with 14 bases between them.

The chain employs TRBV5-8 and TRBJ2-3, with 11 bases fitting TRBD2. This CDR3 contains 15 residues. CDR1 is SGHTS, CDR2 YDEGEE, per germline. The trim removed 1 base at V and 4 bases at J, leaving 2 bases unmatched. In DNA, the CDR3 is TGTGCCAGCAGCTTGACTAGCGGGAGATCAGATACGCAGTATTTT. It is translated as CASSLTSGRSDTQYF.

The V gene is TRBV7-9, the J gene TRBJ2-1; D gene ambiguous. The germline CDR1 and CDR2 sequences are SEHNR and FQNEAQ (reference sequence). Trimming left V 5 bases short and J 5 bases short, with 10 bases between. The CDR3 contains 13 residues. The DNA of the CDR3 is TGTGCCAGCAGCCGAAACTTAAACAATGAGCAGTTCTTC. Protein sequence: CASSRNLNNEQFF.

This clone was counted a few times. DNA of the CDR3: TGTGCCAGCAGCTATACGGGACACGCTTATTCACCCCTCCACTTT. Translation: CASSYTGHAYSPLHF. V and J are TRBV7-2 and TRBJ1-6; possible D gene TRBD1, 6 bases. V was pared by 4 bases and J by 8 bases, with 15 bases between. Germline V lookup: CDR1 SGHTA, CDR2 FQGNSA. The length of the CDR3 is 15 residues. The variable domain in full, with the rest retrieved from reference TRBV7-2 and TRBJ1-6, is GAGVSQSPSNKVTEKGKDVELRCDPISGHTALYWYRQSLGQGLEFLIYFQGNSAPDKSGLPSDRFSAERTGGSVSTLTIQRTQQEDSAVYLCASSYTGHAYSPLHFGNGTRLTVT.

About this clone itself: Germline is not matched at one junction end, which may reflect a read error. This chain links TRBV5-1 with TRBJ1-1; the D gene is possibly TRBD1 (5 bases). Germline-derived CDR1 and CDR2 are SGHRS and YFSETQ. The CDR3 totals 13 residues. The CDR3 coding sequence is TGCGCCAGCAGCTTGAGGGCAGGCCTACCACAGGACTTT. Translated: CASSLRAGLPQDF.

The chain employs TRBV6-1 and TRBJ2-5; D remains unclear. Germline V gene data show CDR1 as MNHNS and CDR2 as SASEGT. This CDR3 is 13 amino acids long. V was clipped by 7 bases and J by 1 base, with 10 bases between them. CDR3 nucleotides: TGTGCCAGCACTCGGGTATCCCAAGAGACCCAGTACTTC. Translated: CASTRVSQETQYF.

The chain recombines TRBV2 with TRBJ1-4; tentative D call: TRBD1 (6 bases). V lost 5 bases and J 8 bases, leaving 18 bases between the germline ends. The CDR3 length is 15 residues. CDR1 and CDR2 (germline): SNHLY, FYNNEI. The CDR3 DNA follows: TGTGCCAGCAGTCTAAGTCGGGCAGGGGACGAAAAACTGTTTTTT. This sequence encodes CASSLSRAGDEKLFF.

The CDR3 DNA reads as TGTGCCAGTAGTTACAGGTTCCGCCGCGCCGAAGCGCAGTACTTC. It specifies CASSYRFRRAEAQYF. The chain carries TRBV19 and TRBJ2-7, with a weak D call TRBD1 (5 bases). Germline-derived CDR1 and CDR2 are LNHDA and SQIVND (reference sequence). Trimming took off 5 bases at V and 9 bases at J, with 23 bases between the two ends. The CDR3 has 15 amino acids.

The chain employs TRBV10-2 and TRBJ2-3; 8 nucleotides align to TRBD1. The CDR3 extends over 15 amino acids. CDR1 is WSHSY and CDR2 is SAAADI in the germline V gene. Unmatched junction bases numbered 6, after V lost 6 bases and J lost 1 base. This CDR3 is CASRETGVGTDTQYF. In nucleotides, the CDR3 is TGCGCCAGCAGAGAGACAGGGGTTGGCACAGATACGCAGTATTTT.

About this clone: The same CDR3 can be traced to other DNA sequences in this sample. The rearrangement links TRBV9 to TRBJ2-7, with 8 positions matching TRBD1. The V segment lost 3 bases and the J segment 1 base; nucleotides outside the gene matches: 3. Germline V lookup: CDR1 SGDLS, CDR2 YYNGEE. This CDR3 contains 14 residues. Here the CDR3 reads CASSATGGSYEQYF. The DNA for the CDR3 is TGTGCCAGCAGCGCAACAGGGGGGTCCTACGAGCAGTACTTC.